This record concerns one T cell receptor (beta chain) sequence. Its antigen is not identified. In the PCR, 60 Vbeta and 13 Jbeta primers were used. Profiling relied on immunoSEQ multiplex PCR, and the TCRdb table lists in-frame clones only, not all of them. The table shows approximately 130,000 clones, with approximately 85% occurring only once. The data are from a study of cytomegalovirus exposure and HLA in healthy donors. Overall study findings and caveats: Sequencing had likely introduced a cluster of highly shared sequence variants as an artifact.

The V and J ends lost 3 bases and 4 bases, in that order; junction bases with no gene match: 7. The CDR3 covers 15 residues. Germline values: CDR1 SGHRS, CDR2 YFSETQ. The genes are TRBV5-1 and TRBJ2-5, with 9 bases identical to TRBD1. The receptor's source is a woman in her 30s in good health and CMV-seropositive. The source material was PBMCs. CDR3 region: CASSSGTGFGETQYF. CDR3 DNA: TGCGCCAGCAGCTCCGGGACAGGGTTCGGAGAGACCCAGTACTTC.